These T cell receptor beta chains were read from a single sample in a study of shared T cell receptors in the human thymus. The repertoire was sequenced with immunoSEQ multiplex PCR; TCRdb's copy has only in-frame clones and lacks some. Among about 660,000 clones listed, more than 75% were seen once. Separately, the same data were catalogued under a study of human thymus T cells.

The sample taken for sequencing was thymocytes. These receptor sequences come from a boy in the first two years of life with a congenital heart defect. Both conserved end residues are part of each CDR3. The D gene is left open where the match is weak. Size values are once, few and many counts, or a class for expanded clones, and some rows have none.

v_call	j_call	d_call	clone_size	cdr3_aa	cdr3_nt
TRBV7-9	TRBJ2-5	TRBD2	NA	CASSPPSGNCETQYF	TGTGCCAGCAGCCCCCCTAGCGGGAATTGCGAGACCCAGTACTTC
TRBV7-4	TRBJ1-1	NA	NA	CASSLMGQNTEAFF	TGTGCCAGCAGCTTGATGGGCCAGAACACTGAAGCTTTCTTT
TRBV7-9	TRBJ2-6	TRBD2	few	CASTGGCGANVLTF	TGTGCCAGCACGGGGGGGTGTGGGGCCAACGTCCTGACTTTC
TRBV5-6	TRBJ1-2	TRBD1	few	CASTRTGENYGYTF	TGTGCCAGCACTCGGACAGGGGAGAACTATGGCTACACCTTC
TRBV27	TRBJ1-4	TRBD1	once	CASATGVGEEKLFF	TGTGCCAGCGCCACAGGGGTGGGAGAAGAAAAACTGTTTTTT
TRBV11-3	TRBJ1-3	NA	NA	CASSLYPEKNTIYF	TGTGCCAGCAGCTTATATCCGGAGAAAAACACCATATATTTT
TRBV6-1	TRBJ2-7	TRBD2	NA	CASSDGGLFYEQYF	TGTGCCAGCAGTGACGGGGGACTATTCTACGAGCAGTACTTC
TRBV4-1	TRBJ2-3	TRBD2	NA	CASSQTGGTSADTQYF	TGCGCCAGCAGCCAAACGGGCGGGACTAGCGCAGATACGCAGTATTTT
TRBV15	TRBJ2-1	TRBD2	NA	CATSPEGTPTLAGGYNEQFF	TGTGCCACCAGCCCAGAGGGGACCCCGACTCTAGCGGGAGGGTACAATGAGCAGTTCTTC
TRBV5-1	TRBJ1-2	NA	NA	CASSFTGHREGYTF	TGCGCCAGCAGCTTCACAGGGCACCGAGAGGGCTACACCTTC
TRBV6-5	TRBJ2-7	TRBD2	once	CAIGTSGSPYEQYF	TGTGCCATCGGGACTAGCGGGAGCCCCTACGAGCAGTACTTC
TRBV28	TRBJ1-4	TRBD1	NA	CASRKPGQGREKLFF	TGTGCCAGCAGAAAGCCGGGACAGGGTCGTGAAAAACTGTTTTTT
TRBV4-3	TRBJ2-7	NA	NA	CASSPSRYEQYF	TGCGCCAGCAGCCCCTCCCGCTACGAGCAGTACTTC
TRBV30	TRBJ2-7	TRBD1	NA	CACRHETGGSEQYF	TGTGCCTGCCGTCATGAGACAGGGGGCAGTGAGCAGTACTTC
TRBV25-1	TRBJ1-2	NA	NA	CASSDGYAAGEYGYTF	TGTGCCAGCAGTGACGGATACGCCGCGGGAGAATATGGCTACACCTTC
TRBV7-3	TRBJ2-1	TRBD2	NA	CASSLGTSGGSSYNEQFF	TGTGCCAGCAGCCTCGGGACTAGCGGGGGGAGCTCCTACAATGAGCAGTTCTTC
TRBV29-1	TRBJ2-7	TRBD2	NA	CSASGEGAGEQYF	TGCAGCGCCTCGGGGGAGGGCGCTGGCGAGCAGTACTTC
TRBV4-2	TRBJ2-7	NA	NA	CASSQDASSYEQYF	TGTGCCAGCAGCCAAGACGCTAGCAGCTACGAGCAGTACTTC
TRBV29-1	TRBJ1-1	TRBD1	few	CSVADRGSEAFF	TGCAGCGTTGCCGACAGGGGGTCTGAAGCTTTCTTT
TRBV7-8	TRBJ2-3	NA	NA	CASSLGLRRVLSTDTQYF	TGTGCCAGCAGCTTAGGACTACGGCGGGTCCTTAGCACAGATACGCAGTATTTT
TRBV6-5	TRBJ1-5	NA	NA	CASSPRGDSNQPQHF	TGTGCCAGCAGTCCCCGGGGAGATAGCAATCAGCCCCAGCATTTT
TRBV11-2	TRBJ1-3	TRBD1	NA	CASSLEAGGGNTIYF	TGTGCCAGCAGCTTAGAGGCAGGGGGTGGAAACACCATATATTTT
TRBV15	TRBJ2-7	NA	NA	CATSREGASDSYEQYF	TGTGCCACCAGCAGAGAAGGAGCTAGCGACTCCTACGAGCAGTACTTC
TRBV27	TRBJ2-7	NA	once	CASRQGDRHEQYF	TGTGCCAGCAGACAGGGAGATAGGCACGAGCAGTACTTC
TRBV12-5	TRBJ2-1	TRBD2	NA	CASGAGLAVYNEQFF	TGTGCTAGTGGCGCGGGACTAGCGGTCTACAATGAGCAGTTCTTC
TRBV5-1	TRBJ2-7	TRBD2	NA	CASSSGLAGGISSYEQYF	TGCGCCAGCAGCTCGGGACTAGCGGGAGGAATCAGTTCCTACGAGCAGTACTTC
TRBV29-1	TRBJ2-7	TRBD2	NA	CSAGGNNVYEQYF	TGCAGCGCCGGGGGGAATAATGTCTACGAGCAGTACTTC
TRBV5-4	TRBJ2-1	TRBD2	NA	CASSWFGTSGRVWVNEQFF	TGTGCCAGCAGCTGGTTTGGGACTAGCGGGAGAGTCTGGGTCAATGAGCAGTTCTTC
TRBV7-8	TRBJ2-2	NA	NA	CASSLEFGNGGELFF	TGTGCCAGCAGCTTAGAATTCGGGAACGGCGGGGAGCTGTTTTTT
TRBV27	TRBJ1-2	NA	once	CASRGPPGGPGYTF	TGTGCCAGCAGAGGGCCCCCCGGGGGGCCTGGCTACACCTTC
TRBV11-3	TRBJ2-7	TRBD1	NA	CASSLVIQGEYEQYF	TGTGCCAGCAGCTTAGTCATACAGGGGGAGTACGAGCAGTACTTC
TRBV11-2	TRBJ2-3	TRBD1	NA	CASSLPSLGTGRDTQYF	TGTGCCAGCAGCTTGCCCTCGCTGGGGACAGGGCGGGATACGCAGTATTTT